The 3 T cell receptor beta chains below all came from one sample that was sequenced in a study of T cells in Graves' hyperthyroidism and ophthalmopathy. RNA transcripts gave rise to amplified TCR beta CDR3 regions. With the HTBI primer set, the TCR CDR3 went through a first round of RT-PCR. A single record per CDR3 protein comes from TCRdb applying MiXCR to the multiplex PCR reads. The sample holds roughly 570,000 distinct CDR3 sequences; around 45% are singletons and the top ten take under 20%. The sequencing input was peripheral blood or thyroid tissue (not recorded which). Source of these receptors: an adult woman with Graves' disease, either hyperthyroidism or ophthalmopathy (not recorded which).

This clonotype was found many times. The chain has TRBV20-1 and TRBJ2-7; 7 bases are a match to TRBD2. The CDR3 is 13 residues long. Germline assignment: CDR1 DFQATT and CDR2 SNEGSKA (reference sequence). After removal of 3 bases from V and 2 bases from J, the junction contained 4 bases not matched to a gene. The CDR3 nucleotides are TGCAGTGCTAGGGGACTATCCACCTACGAGCAGTACTTC. This translates into CSARGLSTYEQYF.

This clonotype was counted many times. The rearrangement joins TRBV7-2 to TRBJ2-2; 7 bases line up with TRBD2. V was pared by 5 bases and J by 2 bases, with 8 bases of the junction left unmatched. There are 16 residues in the CDR3. Germline loops: CDR1 SGHTA, CDR2 FQGNSA. The CDR3: CASSRNSGSNTGELFF. Here the CDR3 DNA reads TGTGCCAGCAGCCGAAATAGCGGGTCTAACACCGGGGAGCTGTTTTTT. Full variable domain (missing parts from reference TRBV7-2 and TRBJ2-2): GAGVSQSPSNKVTEKGKDVELRCDPISGHTALYWYRQSLGQGLEFLIYFQGNSAPDKSGLPSDRFSAERTGGSVSTLTIQRTQQEDSAVYLCASSRNSGSNTGELFFGEGSRLTVL.

This clonotype occurred many times. This sequence joins TRBV29-1 and TRBJ2-7; possible D gene TRBD2, 7 bases. The V end was cut by 4 bases, the J end by 0 bases, with 10 bases between. Looked up from germline, CDR1 is SQVTM and CDR2 is ANQGSEA. The CDR3 extends over 13 amino acids. CDR3 nucleotide sequence: TGCAGCGTTGTGGGGGGGGCCTCCTACGAGCAGTACTTC. Protein sequence: CSVVGGASYEQYF.